This T cell receptor beta chain comes out of a study of T-cell reconstitution after alpha-beta-depleted transplantation in children. V lost 4 bases, J lost 4 bases, and 12 bases lay in between. CDR1 and CDR2 from the germline V gene are SGHRS and YFSETQ. This CDR3 comprises 13 residues. A library of TCRbeta sequences, prepared with unique molecular identifiers, was generated. In TCRdb, the PCR reads were re-called with MiXCR into one record per CDR3 protein. The sample holds around 700,000 distinct CDR3 sequences, 10% to 15% seen once. The chain joins TRBV5-1 to TRBJ2-7; tentative D call: TRBD1 (6 bases). This sequence was found in a girl aged 2 to 10 with congenital amegakaryocytic thrombocytopenia, due to receive a stem cell transplant. Sequencing was performed on PBMCs, taken before TCRalphabeta/CD19-depleted stem cell transplant. This CDR3 is CASSRMTGYEQYF. CDR3 nucleotides: TGCGCCAGCAGCCGCATGACAGGATACGAGCAGTACTTC.